These T cell receptor beta chains were read from a single sample in a study of blood T cell repertoires in COVID-19. The data were produced by immunoSEQ multiplex PCR, yet TCRdb's version contains in-frame clones alone and is incomplete. The profile covers 25,000 to 35,000 clones, with around 85% appearing a single time and roughly 15% taken by the ten largest. What was sequenced was peripheral blood. The source is a woman aged 55 to 70 with acute or convalescent COVID-19. Each CDR3 is given with its conserved first and last residue. D genes are given only for firm matches. Size is omitted from some rows. Given values are once, few, many or a class for expanded clones.

TRBJ1-1	few	.	TRBV4-1	CASSRQMNTEAFF	TGCGCCAGCAGCCGACAGATGAACACTGAAGCTTTCTTT
TRBJ2-1	once	.	TRBV20-1	CSGDFNNEQFF	TGCAGTGGGGACTTCAACAATGAGCAGTTCTTC
TRBJ2-3	.	TRBD2	TRBV5-4	CASSLAAGFSTDTQYF	TGTGCCAGCAGCTTGGCAGCGGGGTTTAGCACAGATACGCAGTATTTT
TRBJ1-5	.	TRBD1	TRBV6-1	CASSEGGWDSRGSNQPQHF	TGTGCCAGCAGTGAAGGGGGGTGGGACAGTAGGGGTAGCAATCAGCCCCAGCATTTT
TRBJ1-5	few	TRBD1	TRBV5-1	CASSPGQGSNQPQHF	TGCGCCAGCAGCCCGGGACAGGGGAGCAATCAGCCCCAGCATTTT
TRBJ2-2	.	TRBD2	TRBV3-1/TRBV3-2	CASSQESAGEQPNTGELFF	TGTGCCAGCAGCCAAGAGTCAGCGGGGGAGCAACCGAACACCGGGGAGCTGTTTTTT
TRBJ2-1	once	.	TRBV12-1	CASSSPGVIAGTRGEQFF	TGTGCCAGCAGCTCCCCTGGGGTGATAGCGGGGACCCGAGGCGAGCAGTTCTTC
TRBJ2-4	.	TRBD2	TRBV2	CASCEGGAKNIQYF	TGTGCCAGCTGCGAGGGAGGGGCCAAAAACATTCAGTACTTC
TRBJ2-1	.	.	TRBV7-3	CASSFQSGGAINEQFF	TGTGCCAGCAGCTTCCAGAGTGGGGGGGCCATCAATGAGCAGTTCTTC
TRBJ2-1	.	TRBD2	TRBV24-1	CATSAVGGTNEQFF	TGTGCCACCAGTGCCGTGGGGGGGACCAATGAGCAGTTCTTC
TRBJ1-1	.	.	TRBV15	CATCATVNTEAFF	TGTGCCACCTGCGCGACAGTGAACACTGAAGCTTTCTTT
TRBJ2-1	.	TRBD1	TRBV29-1	CSVLTGTGIYNEQFF	TGCAGCGTTCTAACCGGGACAGGGATTTACAATGAGCAGTTCTTC
TRBJ2-7	.	TRBD1	TRBV7-3	CASSDQPGQGYEQYF	TGTGCCAGCAGCGACCAACCGGGACAGGGTTACGAGCAGTACTTC
TRBJ2-2	few	.	TRBV18	CASSPNWDTRTGELFF	TGTGCCAGCTCACCGAATTGGGACACCCGCACCGGGGAGCTGTTTTTT
TRBJ2-5	once	TRBD2	TRBV12-3/TRBV12-4	CASSPPQGLGQYF	TGTGCCAGCAGTCCCCCCCAGGGACTAGGCCAGTACTTC
TRBJ2-7	.	.	TRBV6-5	CASSFGTPRRYEQYF	TGTGCCAGCAGTTTTGGGACTCCACGGCGCTACGAGCAGTACTTC
TRBJ1-5	.	.	TRBV5-8	CASSFSHQPQHF	TGTGCCAGCAGCTTTTCTCATCAGCCCCAGCATTTT
TRBJ2-7	.	.	TRBV5-4	CASSSTTNPYEQYF	TGTGCCAGCAGCTCCACTACGAACCCCTACGAGCAGTACTTC
TRBJ1-2	.	TRBD1	TRBV5-4	CASSSDRVGGYTF	TGTGCCAGCAGCTCCGACAGGGTTGGCGGCTACACCTTC
TRBJ2-7	once	TRBD1	TRBV5-1	CASSAGTGMTYEQYF	TGCGCCAGCAGCGCGGGGACAGGGATGACCTACGAGCAGTACTTC
TRBJ1-1	.	TRBD1	TRBV29-1	CSVHGQGFVRTEAFF	TGCAGCGTTCATGGACAGGGTTTTGTACGCACTGAAGCTTTCTTT
TRBJ2-7	.	.	TRBV15	CATGRRRSYEQYF	TGTGCTACCGGGCGACGTCGGTCCTACGAGCAGTACTTC
TRBJ2-1	.	.	TRBV30	CAWASELYNEQFF	TGTGCCTGGGCGTCAGAACTATACAATGAGCAGTTCTTC
TRBJ2-2	.	.	TRBV9	CASSVDSYTGELFF	TGTGCCAGCAGCGTAGACAGTTACACCGGGGAGCTGTTTTTT
TRBJ1-1	.	TRBD1	TRBV6-5	CASRGQGASGTEAFF	TGTGCCAGCAGGGGACAGGGGGCGTCGGGCACTGAAGCTTTCTTT
TRBJ1-5	.	TRBD1	TRBV28	CASSTAPGQGDVRQPQHF	TGTGCCAGCAGTACCGCTCCGGGACAGGGGGACGTCCGCCAGCCCCAGCATTTT
TRBJ2-3	.	.	TRBV6-5	CASRKQAGNTDTQYF	TGTGCCAGCAGGAAGCAGGCAGGGAACACAGATACGCAGTATTTT
TRBJ2-3	.	.	TRBV2	CASSAGQGRGTQYF	TGTGCCAGCAGTGCGGGGCAGGGGAGGGGTACGCAGTATTTT
TRBJ2-2	.	.	TRBV5-8	CASSLGGFNTGELFF	TGTGCCAGCAGCTTGGGGGGCTTCAACACCGGGGAGCTGTTTTTT
TRBJ2-6	.	TRBD2	TRBV29-1	CSVGGSGGLTGANVLTF	TGCAGCGTCGGAGGTAGCGGGGGTCTCACTGGGGCCAACGTCCTGACTTTC
TRBJ1-2	.	.	TRBV6-5	CASSYSSQGNYGYTF	TGTGCCAGCAGTTACTCGAGTCAGGGGAACTATGGCTACACCTTC
TRBJ2-5	.	TRBD2	TRBV7-7	CASSLAWSQRGGFQETQYF	TGTGCCAGCAGCTTAGCCTGGTCCCAGCGGGGGGGTTTCCAAGAGACCCAGTACTTC
TRBJ2-1	.	TRBD1	TRBV11-3	CASSLGTGPHNEQFF	TGTGCCAGCAGTCTCGGGACAGGGCCTCACAATGAGCAGTTCTTC
TRBJ2-7	.	TRBD2	TRBV7-8	CASSRQGSGGPYEQYF	TGTGCCAGCAGCCGCCAGGGTAGCGGGGGCCCCTACGAGCAGTACTTC
TRBJ1-1	.	.	TRBV27	CASSLKSMNTEAFF	TGTGCCAGCAGTTTGAAATCTATGAACACTGAAGCTTTCTTT
TRBJ1-1	.	.	TRBV4-1	CASSQSQYSEAFF	TGCGCCAGCAGCCAATCACAGTACTCTGAAGCTTTCTTT
TRBJ2-1	.	.	TRBV12-3/TRBV12-4	CASSLALRGEQFF	TGTGCCAGCAGTTTAGCGCTTAGGGGTGAGCAGTTCTTC
TRBJ2-4	.	.	TRBV4-2	CASSQDPRGLNVAKNIQYF	TGTGCCAGCAGCCAAGACCCCCGGGGACTTAACGTAGCCAAAAACATTCAGTACTTC
TRBJ2-7	few	.	TRBV11-1	CASSLASGYYEQYF	TGTGCCAGCAGCTTAGCGTCAGGGTACTACGAGCAGTACTTC
TRBJ2-2	.	.	TRBV6-4	CASSPGQHTGELFF	TGTGCCAGCAGCCCGGGACAACACACCGGGGAGCTGTTTTTT
TRBJ2-2	.	.	TRBV7-3	CASSLIGDTGELFF	TGTGCCAGCAGCCTGATAGGGGACACCGGGGAGCTGTTTTTT
TRBJ1-2	few	.	TRBV6-5	CASTEEARYYGYTF	TGTGCCAGCACCGAAGAGGCACGCTACTATGGCTACACCTTC
TRBJ2-1	few	.	TRBV7-2	CASSSSYRNEQFF	TGTGCCAGCAGCTCATCCTACAGGAATGAGCAGTTCTTC
TRBJ2-6	.	.	TRBV29-1	CSVVGVLGANVLTF	TGCAGCGTTGTCGGGGTGCTGGGGGCCAACGTCCTGACTTTC
TRBJ2-7	.	.	TRBV12-5	CASGFGLTGFSSYEQYF	TGTGCTAGTGGTTTCGGCCTGACAGGATTTAGCTCCTACGAGCAGTACTTC
TRBJ2-3	.	.	TRBV18	CASSSQYGNADTQYF	TGTGCCAGCTCATCACAGTACGGGAACGCAGATACGCAGTATTTT
TRBJ1-5	.	TRBD1	TRBV27	CASSPRDSRGAQPQHF	TGTGCCAGCAGTCCCCGGGACAGTCGAGGCGCTCAGCCCCAGCATTTT
TRBJ2-1	.	TRBD1	TRBV18	CASSPGTGLNEQFF	TGTGCCAGCTCACCCGGGACAGGGTTAAATGAGCAGTTCTTC
TRBJ2-6	.	TRBD1	TRBV27	CASSLFSGGQGFSGANVLTF	TGTGCCAGCAGTTTATTTTCCGGGGGACAGGGTTTTTCTGGGGCCAACGTCCTGACTTTC
TRBJ2-1	.	TRBD1	TRBV9	CASSPMPGQGMHEQFF	TGTGCCAGCAGCCCCATGCCGGGACAGGGAATGCATGAGCAATTCTTC
TRBJ2-1	.	TRBD2	TRBV10-3	CAIGDGTSGRNEQFF	TGTGCCATAGGGGATGGGACTAGCGGGCGCAATGAGCAGTTCTTC